The entry below describes one T cell receptor (beta chain). As yet, its antigen is unknown. The assay was immunoSEQ multiplex PCR, and TCRdb's table has in-frame clones only and misses some. The sample includes approximately 75,000 clones, about 94% seen only once; the top ten take roughly 0.53%. The germline V gene has CDR1 MNHNY and CDR2 SVGAGI (reference sequence). CDR3 length equals 13 residues. V lost 2 bases, J lost 3 bases, and 7 bases lay in between. The sample is drawn from a study of graft-versus-host responses after intestinal transplantation. The clonotype originates from a human donor who received an intestinal transplant. This rearrangement joins TRBV6-6 to TRBJ2-5; D remains unclear. The source was unstimulated CD8+ T cells sorted from spleen or lymph node cells, collected before intestinal transplant. The CDR3 region has the DNA TGTGCCAGCAGTTACCACGACGAAGAGACCCAGTACTTC. Translated: CASSYHDEETQYF.